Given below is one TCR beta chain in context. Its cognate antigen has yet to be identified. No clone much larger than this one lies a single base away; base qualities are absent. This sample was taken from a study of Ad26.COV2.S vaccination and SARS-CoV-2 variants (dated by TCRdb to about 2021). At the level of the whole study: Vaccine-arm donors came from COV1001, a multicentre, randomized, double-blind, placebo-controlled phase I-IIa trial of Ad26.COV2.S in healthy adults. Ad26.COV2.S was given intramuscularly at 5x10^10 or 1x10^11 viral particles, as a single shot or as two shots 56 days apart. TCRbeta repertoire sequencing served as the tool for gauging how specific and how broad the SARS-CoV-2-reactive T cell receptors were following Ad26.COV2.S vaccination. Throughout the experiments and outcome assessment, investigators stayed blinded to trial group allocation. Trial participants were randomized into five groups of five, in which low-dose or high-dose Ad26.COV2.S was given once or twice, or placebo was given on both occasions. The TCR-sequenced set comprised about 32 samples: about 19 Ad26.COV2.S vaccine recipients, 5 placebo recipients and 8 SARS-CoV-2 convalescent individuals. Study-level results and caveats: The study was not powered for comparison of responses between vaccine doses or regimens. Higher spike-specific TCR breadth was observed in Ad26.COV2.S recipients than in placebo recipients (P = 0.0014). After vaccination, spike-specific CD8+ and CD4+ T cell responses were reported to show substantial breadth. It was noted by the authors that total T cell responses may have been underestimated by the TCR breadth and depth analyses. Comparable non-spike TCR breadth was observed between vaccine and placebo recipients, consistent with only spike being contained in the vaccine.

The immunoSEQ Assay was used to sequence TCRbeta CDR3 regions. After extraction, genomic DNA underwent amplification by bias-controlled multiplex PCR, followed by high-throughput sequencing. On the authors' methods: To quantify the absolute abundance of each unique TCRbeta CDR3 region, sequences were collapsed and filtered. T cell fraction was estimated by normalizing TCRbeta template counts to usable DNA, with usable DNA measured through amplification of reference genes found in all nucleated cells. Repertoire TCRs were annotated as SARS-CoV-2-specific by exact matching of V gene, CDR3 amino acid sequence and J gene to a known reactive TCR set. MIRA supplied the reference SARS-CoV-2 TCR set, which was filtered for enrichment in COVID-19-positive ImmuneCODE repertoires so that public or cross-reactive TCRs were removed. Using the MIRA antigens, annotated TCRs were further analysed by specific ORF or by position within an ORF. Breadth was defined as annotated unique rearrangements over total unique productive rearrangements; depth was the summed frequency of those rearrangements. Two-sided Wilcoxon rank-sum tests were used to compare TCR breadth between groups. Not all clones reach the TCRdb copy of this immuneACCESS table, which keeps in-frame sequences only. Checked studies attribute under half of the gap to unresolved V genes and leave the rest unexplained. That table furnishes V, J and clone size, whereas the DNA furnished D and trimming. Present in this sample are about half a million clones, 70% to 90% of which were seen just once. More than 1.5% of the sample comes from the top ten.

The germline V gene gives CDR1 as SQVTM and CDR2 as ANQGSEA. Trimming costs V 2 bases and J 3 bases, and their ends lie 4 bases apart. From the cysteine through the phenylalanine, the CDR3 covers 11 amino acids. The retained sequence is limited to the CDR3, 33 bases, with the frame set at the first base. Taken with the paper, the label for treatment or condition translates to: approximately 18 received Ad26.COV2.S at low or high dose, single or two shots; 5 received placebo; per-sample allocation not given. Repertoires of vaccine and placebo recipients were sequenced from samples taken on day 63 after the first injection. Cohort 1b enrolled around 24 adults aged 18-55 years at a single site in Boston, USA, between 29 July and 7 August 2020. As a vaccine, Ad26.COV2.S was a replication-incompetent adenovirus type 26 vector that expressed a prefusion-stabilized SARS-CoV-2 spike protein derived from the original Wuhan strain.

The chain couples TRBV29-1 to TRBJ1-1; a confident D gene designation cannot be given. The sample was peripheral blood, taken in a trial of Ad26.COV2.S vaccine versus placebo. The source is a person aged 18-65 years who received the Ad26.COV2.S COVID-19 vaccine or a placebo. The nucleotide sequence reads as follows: TGCAGCGTTGAAACATACACTGAAGCTTTCTTT. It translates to CSVETYTEAFF.